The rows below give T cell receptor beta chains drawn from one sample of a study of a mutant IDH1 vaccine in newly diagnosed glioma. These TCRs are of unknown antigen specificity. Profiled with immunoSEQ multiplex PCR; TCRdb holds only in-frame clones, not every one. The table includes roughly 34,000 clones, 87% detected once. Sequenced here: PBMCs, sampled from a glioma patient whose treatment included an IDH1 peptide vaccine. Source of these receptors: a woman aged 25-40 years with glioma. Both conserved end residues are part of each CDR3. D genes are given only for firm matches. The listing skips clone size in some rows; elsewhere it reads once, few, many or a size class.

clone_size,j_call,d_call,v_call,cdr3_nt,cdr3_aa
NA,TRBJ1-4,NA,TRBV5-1,TGCGCCAGCAGCGAACGGGGGAAAAATGAAAAACTGTTTTTT,CASSERGKNEKLFF
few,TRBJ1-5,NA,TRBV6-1,TGTGCCAGCAAACGGACAGTCGGGGACAATCAGCCCCAGCATTTT,CASKRTVGDNQPQHF
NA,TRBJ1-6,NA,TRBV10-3,TGTGCCATCAGTGATGCAGAGCCATCACCCCTCCACTTT,CAISDAEPSPLHF
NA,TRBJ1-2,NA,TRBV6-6,TGTGCCAGCAGTCCGCAACCCACAGGGCCCCACTATGGCTACACCTTC,CASSPQPTGPHYGYTF
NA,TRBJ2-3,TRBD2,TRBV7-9,TGTGCCAGCAGCGTAGCGGGGGGGCTAATAGATACGCAGTATTTT,CASSVAGGLIDTQYF
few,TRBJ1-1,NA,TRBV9,TGTGCCAGCAGTCGTAGGTCGGACACTGAAGCTTTCTTT,CASSRRSDTEAFF
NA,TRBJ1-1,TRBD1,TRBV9,TGTGCCAGCAGCCCAGGGGGGAGGGGCGTCACTGAAGCTTTCTTT,CASSPGGRGVTEAFF
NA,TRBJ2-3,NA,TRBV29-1,TGCAGCGTTGTGGGGCCAGATACGCAGTATTTT,CSVVGPDTQYF
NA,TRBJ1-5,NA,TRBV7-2,TGTGCCAGCAGCTCGTTATGGGGCGGCAATCAGCCCCAGCATTTT,CASSSLWGGNQPQHF
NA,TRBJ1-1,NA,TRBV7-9,TGTGCCAGCAGCTTAGCTCGGGGGGAGGGCACTGAAGCTTTCTTT,CASSLARGEGTEAFF
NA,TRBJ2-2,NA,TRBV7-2,TGTGCCAGCAGCTTAGATAGGGGCGCCGGGGAGCTGTTTTTT,CASSLDRGAGELFF
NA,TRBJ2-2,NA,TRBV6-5,TGTGCCAGCAGTTATGGGTCGGCGACGCTGACCGGGGAGCTGTTTTTT,CASSYGSATLTGELFF
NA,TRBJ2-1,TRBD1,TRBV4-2,TGTGCCAGCAGCCAAGACGGGACAGCCGGGAATGAGCAGTTCTTC,CASSQDGTAGNEQFF
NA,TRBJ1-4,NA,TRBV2,TGTGCCAGCCGAAGAATTGTTGAAAAACTGTTTTTT,CASRRIVEKLFF
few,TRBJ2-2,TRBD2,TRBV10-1,TGCGCCAGCAGTAACGGACTAGCTGGGACCGGGGAGCTGTTTTTT,CASSNGLAGTGELFF
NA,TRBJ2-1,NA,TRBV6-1,TGTGCCAGCAGTGAACTGGCAGTAGCTGGTAATGAGCAGTTCTTC,CASSELAVAGNEQFF
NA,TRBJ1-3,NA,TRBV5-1,TGCGCCAGCAGCTTCCCGACAGAAGCAGTCTCTTGTGGAAACACCATATATTTT,CASSFPTEAVSCGNTIYF
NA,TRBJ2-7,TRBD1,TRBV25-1,TGTGCCAGCGGGGGACAGTCCTACGAGCAGTACTTC,CASGGQSYEQYF
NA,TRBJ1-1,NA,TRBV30,TGTGCCTGGGTAGACTACCCTGGAGCTTTCTTT,CAWVDYPGAFF
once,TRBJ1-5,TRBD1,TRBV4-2,TGTGCCAGCAGACTCACAGGGGGCAATCAGCCCCAGCATTTT,CASRLTGGNQPQHF
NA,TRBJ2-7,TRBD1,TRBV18,TGTGCCAGCTCAACCGAATCGGCCCAGGGGGTCGGGCAGTACTTC,CASSTESAQGVGQYF
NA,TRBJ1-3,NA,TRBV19,TGTGCCAGTACCCCTGGGGGGGCTGGAAACACCATATATTTT,CASTPGGAGNTIYF
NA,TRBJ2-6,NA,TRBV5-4,TGTGCCAGCACCGCGATGGGACTCACTGGGGCCAACGTCCTGACTTTC,CASTAMGLTGANVLTF
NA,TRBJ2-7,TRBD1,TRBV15,TGTGCCACCAAGGGGGCGGACTACGAGCAGTACTTC,CATKGADYEQYF
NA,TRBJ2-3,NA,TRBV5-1,TGCGCCAGCAGCTTGGCAGATACGCAGTATTTT,CASSLADTQYF
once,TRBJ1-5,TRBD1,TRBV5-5,TGTGCCAGCAGCCCCATCGACAGGGTAGAGTGGGATCAGCCCCAGCATTTT,CASSPIDRVEWDQPQHF
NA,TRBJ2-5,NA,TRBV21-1,TGTGCCAGCAACCCCGGAGAGACCCAGTACTTC,CASNPGETQYF
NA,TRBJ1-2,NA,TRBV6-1,TGTGCCAGCAGTGAATTTAGTCCGTCAGGCTATGGCTACACCTTC,CASSEFSPSGYGYTF
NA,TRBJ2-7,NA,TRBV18,TGTGCCAGCTCACCTGGGACTTTCTACGAGCAGTACTTC,CASSPGTFYEQYF
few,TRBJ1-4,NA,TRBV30,TGTGCCTGGAGGGGAGGAAGCGGAAAACTGTTTTTT,CAWRGGSGKLFF
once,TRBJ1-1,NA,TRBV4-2,TGTGCCAGCAGCCAAGCCCAGGGAGGGGGCACTGAAGCTTTCTTT,CASSQAQGGGTEAFF
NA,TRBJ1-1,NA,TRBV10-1,TGCGCCAGCAGTGATGGGGGCGCGGGGAGCACTGAAGCTTTCTTT,CASSDGGAGSTEAFF
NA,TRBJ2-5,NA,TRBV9,TGTGCCAGCACCACAAGGGAAGGGGGGAGGGAGACCCAGTACTTC,CASTTREGGRETQYF
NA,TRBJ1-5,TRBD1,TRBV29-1,TGCAGCGTGGGACAGGGGCGGAATCAGCCCCAGCATTTT,CSVGQGRNQPQHF
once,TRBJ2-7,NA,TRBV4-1,TGCGCCAGCAGCCAAGATCGGTTGCGGACCAGCTCCTACGAGCAGTACTTC,CASSQDRLRTSSYEQYF
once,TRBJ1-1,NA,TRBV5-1,TGCGCCAGCAGTCGGGACTCCTCCGGGACTGAAGCTTTCTTT,CASSRDSSGTEAFF
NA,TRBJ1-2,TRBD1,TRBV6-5,TGTGCCAGCACCCCCGGGGGACAGGCCATATATGGCTACACCTTC,CASTPGGQAIYGYTF
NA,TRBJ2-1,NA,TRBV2,TGTGCCAGCGCCCCTTTCGACTTTAATGAGCAGTTCTTC,CASAPFDFNEQFF
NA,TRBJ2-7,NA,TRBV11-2,TGTGCCAGCAGCTTAGAGCTCTCCTACGAGCAGTACTTC,CASSLELSYEQYF
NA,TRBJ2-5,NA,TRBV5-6,TGTGCCAGCAGCTTGGGTACTGGGGGGGCCCGTGTCGGGACCCAGTACTTC,CASSLGTGGARVGTQYF
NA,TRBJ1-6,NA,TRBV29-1,TGCAGCGTCCTTAGACAGACCAATTCACCCCTCCACTTT,CSVLRQTNSPLHF
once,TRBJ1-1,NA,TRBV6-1,TGTGCCAGCAGTGAAGCCGCGCCCTGGAACACTGAAGCTTTCTTT,CASSEAAPWNTEAFF
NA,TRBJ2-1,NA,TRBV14,TGTGCCAGCAGCCAGACTTGGGGGACTGAGCAGTTCTTC,CASSQTWGTEQFF
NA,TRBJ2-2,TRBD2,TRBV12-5,TGTGCTAGTGGTTTGGTAAGCGGGAAGAACACCGGGGAGCTGTTTTTT,CASGLVSGKNTGELFF
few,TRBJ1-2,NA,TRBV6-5,TGTGCCAGCAGCCCAGGGATAAATTATGGCTACACCTTC,CASSPGINYGYTF
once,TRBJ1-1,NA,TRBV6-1,TGTGCCAGCAGTGAGGCAGGGGAGAACACTGAAGCTTTCTTT,CASSEAGENTEAFF
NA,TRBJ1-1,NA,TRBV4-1,TGCGCCAGCAGCCAAGGACAGTGGAACACTGAAGCTTTCTTT,CASSQGQWNTEAFF
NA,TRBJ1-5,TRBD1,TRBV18,TGTGCCAGCTCACCAGGGACAGGTAATCAGCCCCAGCATTTT,CASSPGTGNQPQHF
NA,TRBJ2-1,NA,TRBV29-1,TGCAGCGCCCCAGTAGCGGATCTCAATGAGCAGTTCTTC,CSAPVADLNEQFF
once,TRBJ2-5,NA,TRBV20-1,TGCAGTGCTAGAAATCAAGAGACCCAGTACTTC,CSARNQETQYF
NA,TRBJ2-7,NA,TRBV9,TGTGCCAGCTCCGTACGAGAGGGATTTTCCTACGAGCAGTACTTC,CASSVREGFSYEQYF
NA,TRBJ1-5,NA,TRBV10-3,TGTGCCATCAGTGAGTACGGGGAAGGGCAGCCCCAGCATTTT,CAISEYGEGQPQHF